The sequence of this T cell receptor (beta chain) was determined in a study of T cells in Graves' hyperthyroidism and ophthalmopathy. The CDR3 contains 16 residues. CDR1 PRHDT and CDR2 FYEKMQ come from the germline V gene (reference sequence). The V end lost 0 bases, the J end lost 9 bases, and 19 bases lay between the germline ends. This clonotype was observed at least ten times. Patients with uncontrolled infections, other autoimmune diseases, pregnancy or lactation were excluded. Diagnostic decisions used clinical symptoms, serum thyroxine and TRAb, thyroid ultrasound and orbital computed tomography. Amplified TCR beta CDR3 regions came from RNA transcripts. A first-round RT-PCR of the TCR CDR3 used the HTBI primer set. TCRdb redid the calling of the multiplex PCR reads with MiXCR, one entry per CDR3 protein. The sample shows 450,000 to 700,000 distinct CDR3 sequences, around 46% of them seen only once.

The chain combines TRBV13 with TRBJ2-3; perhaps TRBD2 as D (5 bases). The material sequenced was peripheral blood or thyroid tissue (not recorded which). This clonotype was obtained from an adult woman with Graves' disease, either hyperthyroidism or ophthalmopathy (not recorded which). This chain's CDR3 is CASSLGVGSLELTQYF. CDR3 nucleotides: TGTGCCAGCAGCTTAGGCGTGGGGAGTCTAGAGTTGACGCAGTATTTT. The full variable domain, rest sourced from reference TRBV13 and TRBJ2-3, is AAGVIQSPRHLIKEKRETATLKCYPIPRHDTVYWYQQGPGQDPQFLISFYEKMQSDKGSIPDRFSAQQFSDYHSELNMSSLELGDSALYFCASSLGVGSLELTQYFGPGTRLTVL.